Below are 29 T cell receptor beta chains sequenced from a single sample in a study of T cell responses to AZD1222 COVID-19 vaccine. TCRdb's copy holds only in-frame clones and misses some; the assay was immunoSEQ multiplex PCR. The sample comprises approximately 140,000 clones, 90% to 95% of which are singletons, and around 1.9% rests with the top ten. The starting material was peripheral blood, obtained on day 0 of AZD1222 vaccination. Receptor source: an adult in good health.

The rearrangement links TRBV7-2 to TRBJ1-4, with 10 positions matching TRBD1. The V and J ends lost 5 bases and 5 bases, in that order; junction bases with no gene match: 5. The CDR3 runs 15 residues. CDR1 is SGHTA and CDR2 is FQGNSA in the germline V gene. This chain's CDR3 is CASSPWDRGNEKLFF. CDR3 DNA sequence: TGTGCCAGCAGCCCCTGGGACAGGGGAAATGAAAAACTGTTTTTT.

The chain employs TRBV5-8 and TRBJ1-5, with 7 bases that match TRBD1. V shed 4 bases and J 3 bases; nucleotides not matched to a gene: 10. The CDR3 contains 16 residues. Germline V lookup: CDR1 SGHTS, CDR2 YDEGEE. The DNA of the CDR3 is TGTGCCAGCAGCCTCGGCACCGGGACAGTCAATCAGCCCCAGCATTTT. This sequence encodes CASSLGTGTVNQPQHF.

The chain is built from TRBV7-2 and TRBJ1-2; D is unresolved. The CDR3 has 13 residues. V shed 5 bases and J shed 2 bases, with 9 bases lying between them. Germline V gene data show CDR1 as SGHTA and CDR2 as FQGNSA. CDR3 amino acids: CASSTNSNYGYTF. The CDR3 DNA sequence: TGTGCCAGCAGCACGAATTCCAACTATGGCTACACCTTC.

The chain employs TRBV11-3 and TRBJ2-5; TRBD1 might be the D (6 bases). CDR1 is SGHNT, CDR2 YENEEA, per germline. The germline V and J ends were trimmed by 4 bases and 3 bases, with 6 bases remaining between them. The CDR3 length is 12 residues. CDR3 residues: CASSSGEETQYF. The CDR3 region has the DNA TGTGCCAGCAGCTCAGGGGAAGAGACCCAGTACTTC.

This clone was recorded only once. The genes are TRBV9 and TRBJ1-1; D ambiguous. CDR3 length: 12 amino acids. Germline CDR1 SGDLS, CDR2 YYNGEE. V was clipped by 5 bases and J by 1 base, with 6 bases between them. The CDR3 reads CASSGRNTEAFF. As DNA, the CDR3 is TGTGCCAGCAGTGGACGGAACACTGAAGCTTTCTTT. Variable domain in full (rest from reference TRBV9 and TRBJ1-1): DSGVTQTPKHLITATGQRVTLRCSPRSGDLSVYWYQQSLDQGLQFLIQYYNGEERAKGNILERFSAQQFPDLHSELNLSSLELGDSALYFCASSGRNTEAFFGQGTRLTVV.

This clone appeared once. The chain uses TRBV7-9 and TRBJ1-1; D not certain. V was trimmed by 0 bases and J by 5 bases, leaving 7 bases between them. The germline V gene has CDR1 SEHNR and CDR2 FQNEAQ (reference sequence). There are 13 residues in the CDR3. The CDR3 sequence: CASSLARETEAFF. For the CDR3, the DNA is TGTGCCAGCAGCTTAGCCCGAGAAACTGAAGCTTTCTTT.

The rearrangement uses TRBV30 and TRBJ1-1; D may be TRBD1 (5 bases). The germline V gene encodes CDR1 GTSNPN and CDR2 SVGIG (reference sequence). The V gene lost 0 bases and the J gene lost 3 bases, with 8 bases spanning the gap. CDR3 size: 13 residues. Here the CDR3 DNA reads TGTGCCTGGAGTGTACGAGGGGACACTGAAGCTTTCTTT. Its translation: CAWSVRGDTEAFF.

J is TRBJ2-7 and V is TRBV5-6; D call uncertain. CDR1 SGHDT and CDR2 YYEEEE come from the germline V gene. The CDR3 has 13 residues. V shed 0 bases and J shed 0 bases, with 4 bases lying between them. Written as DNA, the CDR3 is TGTGCCAGCAGCTTGGGGAGCTCCTACGAGCAGTACTTC. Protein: CASSLGSSYEQYF. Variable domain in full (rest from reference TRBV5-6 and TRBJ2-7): DAGVTQSPTHLIKTRGQQVTLRCSPKSGHDTVSWYQQALGQGPQFIFQYYEEEERQRGNFPDRFSGHQFPNYSSELNVNALLLGDSALYLCASSLGSSYEQYFGPGTRLTVT.

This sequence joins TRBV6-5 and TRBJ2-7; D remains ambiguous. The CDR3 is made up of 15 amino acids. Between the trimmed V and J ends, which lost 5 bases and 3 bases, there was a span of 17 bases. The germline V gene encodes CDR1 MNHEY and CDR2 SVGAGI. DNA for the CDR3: TGTGCCAGCAGTACCCCTCGCGCAGCCATCTACGAGCAGTACTTC. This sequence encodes CASSTPRAAIYEQYF.

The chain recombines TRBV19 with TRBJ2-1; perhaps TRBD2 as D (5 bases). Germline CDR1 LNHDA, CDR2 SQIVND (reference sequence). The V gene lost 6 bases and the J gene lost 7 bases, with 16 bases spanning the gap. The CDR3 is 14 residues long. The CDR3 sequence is CASRRTLGPNEQFF. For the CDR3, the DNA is TGTGCCAGTAGACGGACTCTAGGGCCAAATGAGCAGTTCTTC.

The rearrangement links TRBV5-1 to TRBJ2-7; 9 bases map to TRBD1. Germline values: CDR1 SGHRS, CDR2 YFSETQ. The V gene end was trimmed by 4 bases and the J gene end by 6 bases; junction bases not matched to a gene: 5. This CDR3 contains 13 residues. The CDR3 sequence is CASSVGQGGEQYF. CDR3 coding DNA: TGCGCCAGCAGCGTGGGACAGGGCGGCGAGCAGTACTTC.

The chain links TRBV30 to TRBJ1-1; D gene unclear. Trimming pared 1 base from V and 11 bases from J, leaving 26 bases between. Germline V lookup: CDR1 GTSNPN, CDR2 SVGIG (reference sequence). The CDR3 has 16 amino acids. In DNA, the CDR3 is TGTGCCTGGAGTGGTTCCAGCCACCGCTCAACGAAGGAGGCTTTCTTT. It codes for CAWSGSSHRSTKEAFF.

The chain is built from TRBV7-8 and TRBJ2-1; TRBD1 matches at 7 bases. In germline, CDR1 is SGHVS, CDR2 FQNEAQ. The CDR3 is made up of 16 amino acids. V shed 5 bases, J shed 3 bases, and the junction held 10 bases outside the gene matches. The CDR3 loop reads CASSSLRQGHYNEQFF. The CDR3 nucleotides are TGTGCCAGCAGCAGCCTCCGACAGGGCCACTACAATGAGCAGTTCTTC.

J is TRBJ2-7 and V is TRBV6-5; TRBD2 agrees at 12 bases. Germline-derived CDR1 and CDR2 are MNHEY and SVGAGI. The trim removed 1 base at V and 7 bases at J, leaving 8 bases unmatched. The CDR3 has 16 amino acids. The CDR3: CASSYWLAGGPGEQYF. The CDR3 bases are TGTGCCAGCAGTTACTGGCTAGCGGGAGGGCCGGGAGAGCAGTACTTC.

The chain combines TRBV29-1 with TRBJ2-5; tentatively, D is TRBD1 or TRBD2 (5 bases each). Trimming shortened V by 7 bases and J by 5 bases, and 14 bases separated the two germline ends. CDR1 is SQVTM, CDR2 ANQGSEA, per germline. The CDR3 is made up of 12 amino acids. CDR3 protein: CSALDRGETQYF. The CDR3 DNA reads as TGCAGCGCCCTAGACAGAGGGGAGACCCAGTACTTC.

The CDR3 bases are TGTGCCAGCAGCTTGGTGGGGTCTCGCGAGCAGTACTTC. Protein sequence: CASSLVGSREQYF. The chain has TRBV5-6 and TRBJ2-7; no definite D call. In germline, CDR1 is SGHDT, CDR2 YYEEEE. Deletions cut 0 bases from V and 6 bases from J, with 10 bases between. The CDR3 has 13 residues.

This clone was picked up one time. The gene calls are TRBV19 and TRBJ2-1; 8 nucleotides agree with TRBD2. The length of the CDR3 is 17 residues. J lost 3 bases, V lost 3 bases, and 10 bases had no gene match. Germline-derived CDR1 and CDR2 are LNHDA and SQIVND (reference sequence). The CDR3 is CASSIDLREGLYNEQFF. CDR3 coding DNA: TGTGCCAGTAGTATCGACCTACGGGAGGGCCTCTACAATGAGCAGTTCTTC.

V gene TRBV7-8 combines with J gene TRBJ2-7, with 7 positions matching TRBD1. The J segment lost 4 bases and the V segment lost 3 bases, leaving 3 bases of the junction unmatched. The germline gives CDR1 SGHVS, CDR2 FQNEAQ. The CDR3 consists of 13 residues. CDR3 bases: TGTGCCAGCAGCTTCAGGGGGTTGTACGAGCAGTACTTC. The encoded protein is CASSFRGLYEQYF.

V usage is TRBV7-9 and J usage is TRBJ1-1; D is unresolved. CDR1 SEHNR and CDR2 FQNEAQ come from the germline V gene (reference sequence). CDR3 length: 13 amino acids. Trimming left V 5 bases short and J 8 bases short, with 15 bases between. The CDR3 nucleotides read TGTGCCAGCAGCCCCGTAAAGGGTGTGGAAGCTTTCTTT. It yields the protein CASSPVKGVEAFF.

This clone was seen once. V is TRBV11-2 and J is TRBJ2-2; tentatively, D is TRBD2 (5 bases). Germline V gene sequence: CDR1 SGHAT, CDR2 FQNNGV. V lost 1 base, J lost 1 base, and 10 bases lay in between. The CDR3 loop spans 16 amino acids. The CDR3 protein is CASSLAAGLNTGELFF. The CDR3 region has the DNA TGTGCCAGCAGCTTAGCGGCCGGACTGAACACCGGGGAGCTGTTTTTT. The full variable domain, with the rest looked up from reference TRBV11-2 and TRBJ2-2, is EAGVAQSPRYKIIEKRQSVAFWCNPISGHATLYWYQQILGQGPKLLIQFQNNGVVDDSQLPKDRFSAERLKGVDSTLKIQPAKLEDSAVYLCASSLAAGLNTGELFFGEGSRLTVL.

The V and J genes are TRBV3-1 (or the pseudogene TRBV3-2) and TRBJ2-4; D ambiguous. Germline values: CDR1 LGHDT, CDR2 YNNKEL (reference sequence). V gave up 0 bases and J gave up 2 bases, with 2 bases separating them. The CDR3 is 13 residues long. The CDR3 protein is CASSQETKNIQYF. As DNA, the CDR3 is TGTGCCAGCAGCCAAGAAACCAAAAACATTCAGTACTTC.

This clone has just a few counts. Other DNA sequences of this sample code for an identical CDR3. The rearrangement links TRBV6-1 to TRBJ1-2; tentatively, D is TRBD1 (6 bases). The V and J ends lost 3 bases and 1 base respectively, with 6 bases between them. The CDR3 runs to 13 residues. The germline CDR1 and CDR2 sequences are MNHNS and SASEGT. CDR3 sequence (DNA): TGTGCCAGCAGTGACAGGGGTAACTATGGCTACACCTTC. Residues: CASSDRGNYGYTF.

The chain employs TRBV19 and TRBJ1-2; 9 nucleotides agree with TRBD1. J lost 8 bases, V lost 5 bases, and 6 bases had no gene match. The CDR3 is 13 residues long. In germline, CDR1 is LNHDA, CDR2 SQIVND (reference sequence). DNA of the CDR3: TGTGCCAGTAGTTTACAGGGGGCAGGAGGCTACACCTTC. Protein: CASSLQGAGGYTF.

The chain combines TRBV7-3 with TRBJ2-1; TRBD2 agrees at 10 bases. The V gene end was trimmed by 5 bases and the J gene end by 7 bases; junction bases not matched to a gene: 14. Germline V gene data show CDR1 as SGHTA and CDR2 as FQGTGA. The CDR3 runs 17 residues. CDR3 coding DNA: TGTGCCAGCAGCGAAAGTAGTCTAGCGGGGGTTCATAATGAGCAGTTCTTC. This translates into CASSESSLAGVHNEQFF. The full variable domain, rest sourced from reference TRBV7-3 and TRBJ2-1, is GAGVSQTPSNKVTEKGKYVELRCDPISGHTALYWYRQSLGQGPEFLIYFQGTGAADDSGLPNDRFFAVRPEGSVSTLKIQRTERGDSAVYLCASSESSLAGVHNEQFFGPGTRLTVL.

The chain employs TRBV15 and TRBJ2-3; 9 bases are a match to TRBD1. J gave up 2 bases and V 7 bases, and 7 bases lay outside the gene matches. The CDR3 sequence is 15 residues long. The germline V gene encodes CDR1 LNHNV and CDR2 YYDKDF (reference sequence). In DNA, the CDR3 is TGTGCCACCAAGCCGGGACAGGGATTCACAGATACGCAGTATTTT. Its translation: CATKPGQGFTDTQYF.

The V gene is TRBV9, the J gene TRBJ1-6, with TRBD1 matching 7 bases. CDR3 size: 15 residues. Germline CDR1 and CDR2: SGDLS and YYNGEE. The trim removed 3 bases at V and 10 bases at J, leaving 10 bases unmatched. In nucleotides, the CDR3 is TGTGCCAGCAGCGCCAAGGGGGCCAGCTGGTCACCCCTCCACTTT. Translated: CASSAKGASWSPLHF.

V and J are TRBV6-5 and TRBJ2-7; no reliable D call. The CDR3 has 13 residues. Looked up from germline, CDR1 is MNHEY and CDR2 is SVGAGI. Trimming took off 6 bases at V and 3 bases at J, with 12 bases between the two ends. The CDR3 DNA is TGTGCCAGCAGCGACCCCCCTATCTACGAGCAGTACTTC. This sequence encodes CASSDPPIYEQYF.

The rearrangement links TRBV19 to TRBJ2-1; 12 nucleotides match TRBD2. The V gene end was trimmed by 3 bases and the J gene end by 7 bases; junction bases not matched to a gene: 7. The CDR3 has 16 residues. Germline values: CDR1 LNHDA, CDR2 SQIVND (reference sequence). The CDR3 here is CASSILAGGPRNEQFF. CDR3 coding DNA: TGTGCCAGTAGTATTCTAGCGGGAGGGCCAAGGAATGAGCAGTTCTTC. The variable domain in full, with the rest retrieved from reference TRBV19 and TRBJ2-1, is DGGITQSPKYLFRKEGQNVTLSCEQNLNHDAMYWYRQDPGQGLRLIYYSQIVNDFQKGDIAEGYSVSREKKESFPLTVTSAQKNPTAFYLCASSILAGGPRNEQFFGPGTRLTVL.

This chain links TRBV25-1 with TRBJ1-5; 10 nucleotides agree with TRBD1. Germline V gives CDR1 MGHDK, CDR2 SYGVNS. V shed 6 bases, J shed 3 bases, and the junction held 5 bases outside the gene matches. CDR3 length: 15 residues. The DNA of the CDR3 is TGTGCCAGCAGGTCCGGGACAGGGGACAATCAGCCCCAGCATTTT. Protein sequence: CASRSGTGDNQPQHF.